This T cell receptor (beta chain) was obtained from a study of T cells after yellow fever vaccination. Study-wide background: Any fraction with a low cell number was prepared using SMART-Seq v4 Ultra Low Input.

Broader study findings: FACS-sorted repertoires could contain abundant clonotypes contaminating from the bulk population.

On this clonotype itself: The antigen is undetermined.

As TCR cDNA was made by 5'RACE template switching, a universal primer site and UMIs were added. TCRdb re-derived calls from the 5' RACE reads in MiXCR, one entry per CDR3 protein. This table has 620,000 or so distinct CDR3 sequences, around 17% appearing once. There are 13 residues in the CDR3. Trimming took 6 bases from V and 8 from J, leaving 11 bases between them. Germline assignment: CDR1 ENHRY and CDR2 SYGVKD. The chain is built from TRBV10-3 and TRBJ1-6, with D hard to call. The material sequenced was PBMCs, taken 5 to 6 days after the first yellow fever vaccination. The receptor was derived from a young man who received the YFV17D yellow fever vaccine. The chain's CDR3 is CAIRSLVDSPLHF. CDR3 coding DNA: TGTGCCATCAGGTCTTTGGTGGATTCACCCCTCCACTTT.